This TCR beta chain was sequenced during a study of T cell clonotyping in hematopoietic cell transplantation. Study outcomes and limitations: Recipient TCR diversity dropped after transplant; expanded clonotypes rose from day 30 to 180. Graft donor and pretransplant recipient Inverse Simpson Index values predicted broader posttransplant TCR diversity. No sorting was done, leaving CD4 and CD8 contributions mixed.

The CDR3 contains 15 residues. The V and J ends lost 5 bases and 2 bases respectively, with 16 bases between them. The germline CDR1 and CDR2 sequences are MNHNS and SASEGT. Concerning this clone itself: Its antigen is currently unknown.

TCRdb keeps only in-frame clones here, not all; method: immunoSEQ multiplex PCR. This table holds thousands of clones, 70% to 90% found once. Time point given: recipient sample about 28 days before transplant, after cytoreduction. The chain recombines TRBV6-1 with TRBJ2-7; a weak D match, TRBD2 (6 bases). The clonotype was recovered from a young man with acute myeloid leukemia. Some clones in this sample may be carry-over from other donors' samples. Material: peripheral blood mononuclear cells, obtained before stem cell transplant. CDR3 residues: CASSMRDRDTYEQYF. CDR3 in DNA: TGTGCCAGCAGTATGCGGGACCGCGATACCTACGAGCAGTACTTC.